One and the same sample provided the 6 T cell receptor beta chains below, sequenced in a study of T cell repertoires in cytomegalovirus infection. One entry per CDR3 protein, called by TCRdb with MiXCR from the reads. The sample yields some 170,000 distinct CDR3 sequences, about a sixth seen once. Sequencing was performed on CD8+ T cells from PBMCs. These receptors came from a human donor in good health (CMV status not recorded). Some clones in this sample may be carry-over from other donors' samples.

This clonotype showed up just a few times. CDR3 sequence (DNA): TGTGCCAGCAGCTCTCCGGGACTAGTTCCGAGCACCGGGGAGCTGTTTTTT. Translated, it gives CASSSPGLVPSTGELFF. The chain has TRBV7-2 and TRBJ2-2, with 8 bases fitting TRBD2. The V segment lost 4 bases and the J segment 4 bases; nucleotides outside the gene matches: 11. The CDR3 totals 17 residues. Germline V gene data show CDR1 as SGHTA and CDR2 as FQGNSA.

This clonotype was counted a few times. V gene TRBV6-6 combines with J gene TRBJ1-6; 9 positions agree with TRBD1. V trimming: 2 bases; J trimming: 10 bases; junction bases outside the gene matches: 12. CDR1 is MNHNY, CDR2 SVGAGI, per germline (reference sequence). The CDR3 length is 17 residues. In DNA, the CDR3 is TGTGCCAGCAGTTACGACCGCACAGGGGGCATAGACTCACCCCTCCACTTT. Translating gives CASSYDRTGGIDSPLHF.

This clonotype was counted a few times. The CDR3: CASSFPGGRDTEAFF. The CDR3 DNA sequence: TGTGCCAGCAGTTTCCCGGGGGGTAGGGACACTGAAGCTTTCTTT. The gene calls are TRBV28 and TRBJ1-1; D possibly corresponds to TRBD1 (5 bases). The CDR3 spans 15 residues. CDR1 MDHEN and CDR2 SYDVKM come from the germline V gene. Deletions cut 3 bases from V and 3 bases from J, with 14 bases between.

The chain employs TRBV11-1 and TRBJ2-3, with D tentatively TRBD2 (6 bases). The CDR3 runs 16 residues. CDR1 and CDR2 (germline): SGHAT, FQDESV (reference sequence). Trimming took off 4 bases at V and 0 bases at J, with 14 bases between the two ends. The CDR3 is CASSSTGLSSTDTQYF. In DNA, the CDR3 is TGTGCCAGCAGCTCCACTGGACTATCTAGCACAGATACGCAGTATTTT. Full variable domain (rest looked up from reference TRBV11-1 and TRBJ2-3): EAEVAQSPRYKITEKSQAVAFWCDPISGHATLYWYRQILGQGPELLVQFQDESVVDDSQLPKDRFSAERLKGVDSTLKIQPAELGDSAMYLCASSSTGLSSTDTQYFGPGTRLTVL.

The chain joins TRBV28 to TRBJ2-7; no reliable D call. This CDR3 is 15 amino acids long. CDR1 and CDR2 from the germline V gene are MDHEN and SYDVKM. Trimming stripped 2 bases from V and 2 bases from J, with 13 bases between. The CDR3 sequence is CASSLRALTPYEQYF. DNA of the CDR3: TGTGCCAGCAGTTTACGGGCACTTACCCCCTACGAGCAGTACTTC.

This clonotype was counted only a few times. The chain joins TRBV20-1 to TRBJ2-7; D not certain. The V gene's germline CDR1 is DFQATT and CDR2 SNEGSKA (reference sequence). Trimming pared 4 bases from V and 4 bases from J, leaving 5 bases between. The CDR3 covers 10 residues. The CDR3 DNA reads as TGCAGTGCTATAAGTTACGAGCAGTACTTC. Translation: CSAISYEQYF.